This T cell receptor (beta chain) is from a study of T cells in Graves' hyperthyroidism and ophthalmopathy. This clonotype was counted many times. Diagnoses rested on clinical symptoms, serum thyroxine and TRAb, thyroid ultrasound and orbital computed tomography. Amplified TCR beta CDR3 regions came from RNA transcripts. The TCR CDR3 was amplified in a first-round RT-PCR using the HTBI primer set. TCRdb redid the calling of the multiplex PCR reads with MiXCR, one entry per CDR3 protein. The sample has almost 250,000 distinct CDR3 sequences, around 24% seen once. The CDR3 totals 15 residues. From germline, CDR1 is MDHEN and CDR2 SYDVKM. V lost 5 bases to trimming and J lost 2 bases; unmatched junction nucleotides: 9.

Specimen: blood. This clonotype originated in a woman aged 40-49 years with Graves' ophthalmopathy. This rearrangement joins TRBV28 to TRBJ2-7; 7 nucleotides agree with TRBD1. The CDR3 here is CASSPTTGSAYEQYF. The CDR3 bases are TGTGCCAGCAGTCCCACGACAGGGAGCGCCTACGAGCAGTACTTC.